This T cell receptor (beta chain) stems from a study of T cell repertoires in cytomegalovirus infection. Study context: Recently identified HLA-C-restricted and well-studied HLA-B-restricted CMV epitopes were used. Public TCR beta signatures marked donors with CMV infection and the matching HLA. The study, taken as a whole, reports: Dominating the ex vivo response were TCR beta clonotypes that were CMV-specific and HLA-C-restricted.

This clonotype was picked up a small number of times. No antigen is known for it. TCRdb recomputed calls from the reads with MiXCR, one row per CDR3 protein. The sample consists of about 920,000 distinct CDR3 sequences, 30% to 40% of them appearing once. The CDR3 is made up of 14 amino acids. The V end was cut by 0 bases, the J end by 7 bases, with 10 bases between. Germline CDR1 MNHEY, CDR2 SVGAGI. The rearrangement links TRBV6-5 to TRBJ1-5; the D is unclear. Sequenced material: cultured CD8+ T cells from PBMCs, taken from culture after CMV antigen stimulation. The TCR originated in a human donor in good health (CMV status not recorded). Some clones in this sample may be carry-over from other donors' samples. The CDR3 DNA is TGTGCCAGCAGTTACTCAAAAGGGTCCCAGCCCCAGCATTTT. Translating it yields CASSYSKGSQPQHF.